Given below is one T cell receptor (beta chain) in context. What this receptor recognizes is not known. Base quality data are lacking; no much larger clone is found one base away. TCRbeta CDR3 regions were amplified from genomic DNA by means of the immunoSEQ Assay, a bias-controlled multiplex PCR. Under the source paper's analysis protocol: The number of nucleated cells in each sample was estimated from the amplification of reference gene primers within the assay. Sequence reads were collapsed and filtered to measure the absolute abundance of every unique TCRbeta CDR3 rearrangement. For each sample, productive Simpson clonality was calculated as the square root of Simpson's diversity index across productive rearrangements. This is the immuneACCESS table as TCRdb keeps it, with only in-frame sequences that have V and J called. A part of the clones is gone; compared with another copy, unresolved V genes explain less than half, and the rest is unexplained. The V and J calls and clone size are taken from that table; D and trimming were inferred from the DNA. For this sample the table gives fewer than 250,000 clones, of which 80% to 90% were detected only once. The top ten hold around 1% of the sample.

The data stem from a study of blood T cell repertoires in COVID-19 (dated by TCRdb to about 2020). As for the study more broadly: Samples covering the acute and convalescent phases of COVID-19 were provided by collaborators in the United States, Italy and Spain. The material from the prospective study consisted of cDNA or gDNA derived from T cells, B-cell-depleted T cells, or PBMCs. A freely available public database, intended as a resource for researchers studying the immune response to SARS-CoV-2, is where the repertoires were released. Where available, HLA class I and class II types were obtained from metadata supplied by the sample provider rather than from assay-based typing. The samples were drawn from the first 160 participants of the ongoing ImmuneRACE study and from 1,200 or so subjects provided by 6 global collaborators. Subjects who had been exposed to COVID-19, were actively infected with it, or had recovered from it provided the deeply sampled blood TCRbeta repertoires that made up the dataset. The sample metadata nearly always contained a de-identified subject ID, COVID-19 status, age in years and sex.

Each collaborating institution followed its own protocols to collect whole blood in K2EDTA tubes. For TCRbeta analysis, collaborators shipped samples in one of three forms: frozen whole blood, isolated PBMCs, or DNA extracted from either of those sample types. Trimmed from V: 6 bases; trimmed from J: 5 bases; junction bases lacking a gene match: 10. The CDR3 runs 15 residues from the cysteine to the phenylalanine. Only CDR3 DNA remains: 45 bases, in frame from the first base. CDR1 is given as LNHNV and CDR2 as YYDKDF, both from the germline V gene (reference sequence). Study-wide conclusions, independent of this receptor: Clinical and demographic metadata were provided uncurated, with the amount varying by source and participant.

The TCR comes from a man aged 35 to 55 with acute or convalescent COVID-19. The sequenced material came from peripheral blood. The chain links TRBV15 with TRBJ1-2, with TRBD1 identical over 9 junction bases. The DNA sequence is TGTGCCACCAGGGACGCCGGGACAGGGAAGTATGGCTACACCTTC. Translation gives CATRDAGTGKYGYTF. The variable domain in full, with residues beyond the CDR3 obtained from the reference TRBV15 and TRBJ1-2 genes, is DAMVIQNPRYQVTQFGKPVTLSCSQTLNHNVMYWYQQKSSQAPKLLFHYYDKDFNNEADTPDNFQSRRPNTSFCFLDIRSPGLGDTAMYLCATRDAGTGKYGYTFGSGTRLTVV.